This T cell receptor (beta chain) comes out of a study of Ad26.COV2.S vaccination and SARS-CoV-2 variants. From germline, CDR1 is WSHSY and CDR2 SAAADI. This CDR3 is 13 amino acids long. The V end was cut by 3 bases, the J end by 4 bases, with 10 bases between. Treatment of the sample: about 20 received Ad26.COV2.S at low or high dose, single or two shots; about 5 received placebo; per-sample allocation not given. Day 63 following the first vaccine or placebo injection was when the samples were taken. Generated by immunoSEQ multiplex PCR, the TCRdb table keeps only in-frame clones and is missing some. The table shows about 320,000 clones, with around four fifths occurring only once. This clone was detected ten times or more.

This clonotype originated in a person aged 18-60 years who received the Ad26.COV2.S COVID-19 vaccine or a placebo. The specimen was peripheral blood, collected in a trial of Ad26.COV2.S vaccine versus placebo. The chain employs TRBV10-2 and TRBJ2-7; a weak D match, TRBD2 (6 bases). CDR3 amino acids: CASSDGRGYEQYF. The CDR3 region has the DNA TGCGCCAGCAGTGACGGCCGGGGGTACGAGCAGTACTTC.